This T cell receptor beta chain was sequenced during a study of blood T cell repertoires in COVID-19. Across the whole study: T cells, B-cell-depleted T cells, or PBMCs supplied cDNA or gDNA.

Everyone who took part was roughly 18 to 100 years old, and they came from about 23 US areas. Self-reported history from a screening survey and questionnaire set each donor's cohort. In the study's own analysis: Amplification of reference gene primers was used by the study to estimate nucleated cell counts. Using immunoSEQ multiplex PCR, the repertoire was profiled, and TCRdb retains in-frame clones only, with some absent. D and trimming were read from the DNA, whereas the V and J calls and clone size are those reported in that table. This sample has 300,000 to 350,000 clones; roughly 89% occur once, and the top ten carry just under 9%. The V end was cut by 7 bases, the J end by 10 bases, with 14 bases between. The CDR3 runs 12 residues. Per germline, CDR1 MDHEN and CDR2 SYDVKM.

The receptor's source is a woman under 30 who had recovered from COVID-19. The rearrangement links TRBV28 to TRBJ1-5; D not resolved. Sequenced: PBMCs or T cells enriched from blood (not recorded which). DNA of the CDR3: TGTGCCAGCACCCAGAGGGCCCACCCCCAGCATTTT. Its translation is CASTQRAHPQHF. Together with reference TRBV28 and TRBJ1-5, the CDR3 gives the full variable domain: DVKVTQSSRYLVKRTGEKVFLECVQDMDHENMFWYRQDPGLGLRLIYFSYDVKMKEKGDIPEGYSVSREKKERFSLILESASTNQTSMYLCASTQRAHPQHFGDGTRLSIL.